This TCR beta chain is from a study of metastatic and nonmetastatic thyroid tumors. About the research overall: Across peripheral blood and tumor or nodule tissue samples taken from malignant and benign thyroid patients, the repertoires were compared with one another.

TCRdb reanalyzed the PCR reads via MiXCR. The sample has 40,000 to 50,000 clones; less than 4.5% are singletons. The entire patient cohort was treatment-naive prior to thyroid surgery. General study points: Significantly higher TCR beta diversity was reportedly seen in malignant thyroid tumors than benign nodules, in blood and tumor.

In the case of this clone: Its antigen is unknown.

Germline V CDR1 and CDR2: DFQATT, SNEGSKA (reference sequence). CDR3 length: 14 amino acids. With 1 base removed from V and 5 bases from J, the gap between germline ends came to 14 bases. The gene calls are TRBV20-1 and TRBJ2-5, with D maybe TRBD1 (6 bases). The TCR comes from a female donor with papillary thyroid cancer or a benign thyroid nodule (not recorded which). Some clones in this sample may be carry-over from other donors' samples. The sequenced material came from blood. CDR3 residues: CSARVGGRMETQYF. Written as DNA, the CDR3 is TGCAGTGCTAGAGTAGGGGGTCGGATGGAGACCCAGTACTTC.